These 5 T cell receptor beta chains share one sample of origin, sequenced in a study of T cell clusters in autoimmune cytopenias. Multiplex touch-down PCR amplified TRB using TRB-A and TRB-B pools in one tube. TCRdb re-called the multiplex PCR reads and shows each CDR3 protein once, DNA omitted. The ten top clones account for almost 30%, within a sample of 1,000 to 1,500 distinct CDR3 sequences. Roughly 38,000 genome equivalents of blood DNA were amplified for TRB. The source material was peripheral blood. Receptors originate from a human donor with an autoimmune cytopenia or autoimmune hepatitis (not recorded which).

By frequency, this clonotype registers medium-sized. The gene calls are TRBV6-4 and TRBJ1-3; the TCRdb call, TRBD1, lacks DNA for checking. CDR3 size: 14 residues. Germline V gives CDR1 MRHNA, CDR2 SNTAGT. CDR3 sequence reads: CASKETPQGGTIYF.

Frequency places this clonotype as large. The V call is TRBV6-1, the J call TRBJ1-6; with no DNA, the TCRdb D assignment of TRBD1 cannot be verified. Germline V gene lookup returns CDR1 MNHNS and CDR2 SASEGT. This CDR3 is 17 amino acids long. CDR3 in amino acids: CASSEARTASFHSPLHF.

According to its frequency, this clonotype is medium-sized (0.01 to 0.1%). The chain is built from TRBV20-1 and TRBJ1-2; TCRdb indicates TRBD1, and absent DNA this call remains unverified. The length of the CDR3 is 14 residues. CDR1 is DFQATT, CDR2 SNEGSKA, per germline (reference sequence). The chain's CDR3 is CSARPGQGNYGYTF.

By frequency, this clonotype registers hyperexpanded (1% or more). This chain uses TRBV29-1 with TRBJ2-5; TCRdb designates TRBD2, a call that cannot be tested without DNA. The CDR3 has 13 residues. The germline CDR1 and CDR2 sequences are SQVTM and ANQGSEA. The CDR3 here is CSVEAWEGETQYF. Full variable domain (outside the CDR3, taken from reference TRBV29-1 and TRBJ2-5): SAVISQKPSRDICQRGTSLTIQCQVDSQVTMMFWYRQQPGQSLTLIATANQGSEATYESGFVIDKFPISRPNLTFSTLTVSNMSPEDSSIYLCSVEAWEGETQYFGPGTRLLVL.

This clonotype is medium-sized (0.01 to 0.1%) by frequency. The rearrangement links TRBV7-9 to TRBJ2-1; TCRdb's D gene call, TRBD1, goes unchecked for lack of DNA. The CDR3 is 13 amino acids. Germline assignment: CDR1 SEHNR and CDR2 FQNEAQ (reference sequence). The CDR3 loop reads CATPGDRDNEQFF. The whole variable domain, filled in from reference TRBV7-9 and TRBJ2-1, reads DTGVSQNPRHKITKRGQNVTFRCDPISEHNRLYWYRQTLGQGPEFLTYFQNEAQLEKSRLLSDRFSAERPKGSFSTLEIQRTEQGDSAMYLCATPGDRDNEQFFGPGTRLTVL.